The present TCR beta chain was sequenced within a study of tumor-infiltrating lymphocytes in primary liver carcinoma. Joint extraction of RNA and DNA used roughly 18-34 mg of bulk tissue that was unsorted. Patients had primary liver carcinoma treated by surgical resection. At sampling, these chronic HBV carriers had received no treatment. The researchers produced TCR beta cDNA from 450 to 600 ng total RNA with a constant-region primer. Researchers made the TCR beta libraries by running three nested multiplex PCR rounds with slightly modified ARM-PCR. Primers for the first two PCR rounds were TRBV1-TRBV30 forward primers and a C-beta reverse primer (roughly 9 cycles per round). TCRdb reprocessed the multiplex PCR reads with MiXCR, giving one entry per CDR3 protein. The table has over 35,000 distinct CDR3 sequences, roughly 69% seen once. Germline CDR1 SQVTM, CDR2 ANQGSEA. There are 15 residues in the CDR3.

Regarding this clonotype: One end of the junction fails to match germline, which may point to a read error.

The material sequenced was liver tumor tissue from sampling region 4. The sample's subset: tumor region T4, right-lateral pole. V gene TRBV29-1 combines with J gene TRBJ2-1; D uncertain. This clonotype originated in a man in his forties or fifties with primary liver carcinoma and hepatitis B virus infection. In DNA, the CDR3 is TGCAGCGTTGACCTTTCTAGGGCCAATACCATTGAGCGGTTCTTC. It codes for CSVDLSRANTIERFF.